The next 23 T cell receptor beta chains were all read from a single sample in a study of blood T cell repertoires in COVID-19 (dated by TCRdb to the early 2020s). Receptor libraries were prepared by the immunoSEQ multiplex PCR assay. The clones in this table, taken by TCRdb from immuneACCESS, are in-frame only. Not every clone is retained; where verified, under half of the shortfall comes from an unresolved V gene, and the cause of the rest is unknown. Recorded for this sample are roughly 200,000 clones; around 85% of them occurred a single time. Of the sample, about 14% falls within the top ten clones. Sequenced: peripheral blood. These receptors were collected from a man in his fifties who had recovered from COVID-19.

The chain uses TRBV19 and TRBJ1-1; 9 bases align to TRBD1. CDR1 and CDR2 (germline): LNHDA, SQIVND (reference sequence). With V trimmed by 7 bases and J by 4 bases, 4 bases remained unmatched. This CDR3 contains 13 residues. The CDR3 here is CASIPDRGTEAFF. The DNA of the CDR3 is TGTGCCAGTATACCGGACAGGGGCACTGAAGCTTTCTTT.

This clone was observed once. The CDR3 nucleotides are TGTGCCAGCAGGGACAGGGGGACTTACGAGCAGTACTTC. Translating gives CASRDRGTYEQYF. The chain is built from TRBV12-3 or TRBV12-4 and TRBJ2-7; 10 bases agree with TRBD1. The CDR3 has 13 amino acids. The trim removed 6 bases at V and 4 bases at J, leaving 3 bases unmatched.

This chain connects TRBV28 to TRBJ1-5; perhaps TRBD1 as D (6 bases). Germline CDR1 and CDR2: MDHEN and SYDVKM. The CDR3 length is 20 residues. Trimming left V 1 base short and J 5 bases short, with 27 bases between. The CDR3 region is CASSLYWGGGRRVLDQPQHF. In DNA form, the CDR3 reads TGTGCCAGCAGTTTATATTGGGGTGGGGGCCGAAGGGTATTGGATCAGCCCCAGCATTTT.

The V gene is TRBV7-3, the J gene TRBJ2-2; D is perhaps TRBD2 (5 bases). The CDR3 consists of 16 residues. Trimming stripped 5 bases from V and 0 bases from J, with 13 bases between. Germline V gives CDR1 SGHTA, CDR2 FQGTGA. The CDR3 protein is CASSPRPGTNTGELFF. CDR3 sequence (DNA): TGTGCCAGCAGCCCGCGGCCGGGGACGAACACCGGGGAGCTGTTTTTT.

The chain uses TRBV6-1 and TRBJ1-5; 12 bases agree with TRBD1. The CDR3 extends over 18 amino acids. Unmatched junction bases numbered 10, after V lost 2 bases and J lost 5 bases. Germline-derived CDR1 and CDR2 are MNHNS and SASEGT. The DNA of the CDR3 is TGTGCCAGCAGTGAATTCCGGGACAGGGGGCCTGGCGATCAGCCCCAGCATTTT. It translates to CASSEFRDRGPGDQPQHF.

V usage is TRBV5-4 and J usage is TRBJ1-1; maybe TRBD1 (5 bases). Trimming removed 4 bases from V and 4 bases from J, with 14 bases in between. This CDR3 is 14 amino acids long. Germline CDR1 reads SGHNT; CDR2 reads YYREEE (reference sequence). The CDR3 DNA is TGTGCCAGCAGCATCCCGGGGGAGTTCACTGAAGCTTTCTTT. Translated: CASSIPGEFTEAFF.

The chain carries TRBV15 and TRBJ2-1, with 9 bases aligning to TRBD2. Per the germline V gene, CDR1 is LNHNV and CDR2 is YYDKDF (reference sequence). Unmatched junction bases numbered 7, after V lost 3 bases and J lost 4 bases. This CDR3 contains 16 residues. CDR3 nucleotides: TGTGCCACCAGCAGGCCTGGGACTAGCTTTTACAATGAGCAGTTCTTC. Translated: CATSRPGTSFYNEQFF.

The CDR3 DNA sequence: TGTGCCAGCAGGTACGCTACGCCCGAGCAGTTCTTC. Translated, it gives CASRYATPEQFF. The rearrangement uses TRBV6-5 and TRBJ2-1; D is unclear. Germline-derived CDR1 and CDR2 are MNHEY and SVGAGI. The CDR3 is made up of 12 amino acids. V gave up 6 bases and J gave up 10 bases, with 13 bases separating them.

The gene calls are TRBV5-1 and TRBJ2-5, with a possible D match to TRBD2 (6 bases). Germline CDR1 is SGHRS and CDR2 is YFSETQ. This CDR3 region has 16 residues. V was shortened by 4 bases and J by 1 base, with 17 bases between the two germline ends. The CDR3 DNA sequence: TGCGCCAGCAGCCCGAGACTAGGGCTAAGCCAAGAGACCCAGTACTTC. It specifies CASSPRLGLSQETQYF.

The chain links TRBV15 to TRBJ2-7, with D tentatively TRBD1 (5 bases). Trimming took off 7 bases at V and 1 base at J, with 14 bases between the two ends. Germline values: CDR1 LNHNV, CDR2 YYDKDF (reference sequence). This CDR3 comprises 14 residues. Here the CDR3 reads CATKHDRVSYEQYF. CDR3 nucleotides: TGTGCCACCAAACATGACAGAGTTTCCTACGAGCAGTACTTC.

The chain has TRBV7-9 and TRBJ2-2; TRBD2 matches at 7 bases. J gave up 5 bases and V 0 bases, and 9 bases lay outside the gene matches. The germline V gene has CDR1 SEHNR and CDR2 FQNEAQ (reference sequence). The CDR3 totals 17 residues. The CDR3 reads CASSLAFGQGGTGELFF. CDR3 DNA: TGTGCCAGCAGCTTAGCCTTCGGGCAGGGAGGGACCGGGGAGCTGTTTTTT. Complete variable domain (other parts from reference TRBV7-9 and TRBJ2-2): DTGVSQNPRHKITKRGQNVTFRCDPISEHNRLYWYRQTLGQGPEFLTYFQNEAQLEKSRLLSDRFSAERPKGSFSTLEIQRTEQGDSAMYLCASSLAFGQGGTGELFFGEGSRLTVL.

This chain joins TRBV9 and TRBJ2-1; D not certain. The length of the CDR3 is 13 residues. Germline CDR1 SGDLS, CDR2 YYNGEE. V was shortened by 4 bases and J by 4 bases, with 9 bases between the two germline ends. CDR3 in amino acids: CASSPRLYNEQFF. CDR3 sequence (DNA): TGTGCCAGCAGCCCCCGTCTGTACAATGAGCAGTTCTTC.

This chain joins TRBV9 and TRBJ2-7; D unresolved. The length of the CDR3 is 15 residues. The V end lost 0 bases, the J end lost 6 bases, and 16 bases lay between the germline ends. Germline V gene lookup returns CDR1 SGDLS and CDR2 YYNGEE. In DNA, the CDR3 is TGTGCCAGCAGCGTAGATTCCGACGTTCGGAGCGAGCAGTACTTC. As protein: CASSVDSDVRSEQYF.

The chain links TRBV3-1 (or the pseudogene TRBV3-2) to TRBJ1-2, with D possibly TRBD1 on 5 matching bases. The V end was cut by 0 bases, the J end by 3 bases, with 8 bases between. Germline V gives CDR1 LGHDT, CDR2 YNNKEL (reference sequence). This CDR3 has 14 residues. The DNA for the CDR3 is TGTGCCAGCAGCCAAGATTCCAGGGACTATGGCTACACCTTC. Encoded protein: CASSQDSRDYGYTF.

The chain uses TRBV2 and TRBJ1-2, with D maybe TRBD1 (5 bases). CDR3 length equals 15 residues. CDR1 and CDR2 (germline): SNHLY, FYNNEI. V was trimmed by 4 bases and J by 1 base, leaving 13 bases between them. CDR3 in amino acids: CASSGGLKLNYGYTF. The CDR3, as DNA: TGTGCCAGCAGTGGGGGCCTAAAACTTAACTATGGCTACACCTTC.

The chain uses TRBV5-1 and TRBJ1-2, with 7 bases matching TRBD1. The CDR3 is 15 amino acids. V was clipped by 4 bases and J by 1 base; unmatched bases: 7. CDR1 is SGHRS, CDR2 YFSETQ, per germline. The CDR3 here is CASSPRGQNNYGYTF. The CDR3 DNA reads TGCGCCAGCAGCCCGAGGGGACAGAATAACTATGGCTACACCTTC.

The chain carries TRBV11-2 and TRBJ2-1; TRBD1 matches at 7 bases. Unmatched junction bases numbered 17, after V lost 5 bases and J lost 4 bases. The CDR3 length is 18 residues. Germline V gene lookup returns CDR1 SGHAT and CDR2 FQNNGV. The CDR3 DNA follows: TGTGCCAGCAGCCGCAGCCCCCCGACCGGGACAGTTTACAATGAGCAGTTCTTC. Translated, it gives CASSRSPPTGTVYNEQFF.

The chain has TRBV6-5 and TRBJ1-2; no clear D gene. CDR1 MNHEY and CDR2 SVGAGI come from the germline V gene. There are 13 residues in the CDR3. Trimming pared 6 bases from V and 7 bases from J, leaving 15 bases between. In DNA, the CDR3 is TGTGCCAGCAGGAACGTTAACACCCCTGGCTACACCTTC. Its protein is CASRNVNTPGYTF.

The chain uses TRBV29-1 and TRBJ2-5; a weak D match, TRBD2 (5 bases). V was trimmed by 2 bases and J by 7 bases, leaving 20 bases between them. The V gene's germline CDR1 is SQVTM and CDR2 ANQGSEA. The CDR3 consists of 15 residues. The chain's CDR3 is CSVETGGFLVGTQYF. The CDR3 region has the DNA TGCAGCGTTGAAACCGGCGGGTTCCTGGTTGGGACCCAGTACTTC.

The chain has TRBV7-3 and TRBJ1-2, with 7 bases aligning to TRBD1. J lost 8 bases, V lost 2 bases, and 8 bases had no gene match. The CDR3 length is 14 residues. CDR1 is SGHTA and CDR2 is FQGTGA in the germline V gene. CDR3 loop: CASSLLGTDWGYTF. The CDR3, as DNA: TGTGCCAGCAGCTTACTCGGGACAGACTGGGGCTACACCTTC.

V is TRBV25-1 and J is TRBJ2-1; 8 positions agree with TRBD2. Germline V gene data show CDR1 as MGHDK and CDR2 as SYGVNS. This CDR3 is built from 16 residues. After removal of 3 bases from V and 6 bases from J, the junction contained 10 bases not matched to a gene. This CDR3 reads CASSDLVVSGANEQFF. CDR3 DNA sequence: TGTGCCAGCAGTGATCTGGTCGTTAGCGGGGCCAATGAGCAGTTCTTC.

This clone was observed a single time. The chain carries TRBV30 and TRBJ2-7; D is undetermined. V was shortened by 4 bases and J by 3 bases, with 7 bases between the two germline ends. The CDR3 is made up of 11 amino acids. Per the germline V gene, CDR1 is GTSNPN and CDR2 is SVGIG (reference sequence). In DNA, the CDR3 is TGTGCCTGGACCGGCGGCTACGAGCAGTACTTC. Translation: CAWTGGYEQYF.

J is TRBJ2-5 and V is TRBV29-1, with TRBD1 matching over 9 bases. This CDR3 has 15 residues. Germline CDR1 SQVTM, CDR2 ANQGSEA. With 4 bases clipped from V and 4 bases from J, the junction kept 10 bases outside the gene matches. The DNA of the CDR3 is TGCAGCGTTGCGAGGGAAACAGGGGGCGCAGAGACCCAGTACTTC. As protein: CSVARETGGAETQYF.